One sample yielded the 21 T cell receptor beta chains listed below, sequenced in a study of T cells in Graves' hyperthyroidism and ophthalmopathy. Authors of the study amplified TCR beta CDR3 regions from RNA transcripts. The TCR CDR3 was amplified in a first-round RT-PCR using the HTBI primer set. TCRdb used MiXCR to reprocess the multiplex PCR reads, holding one entry per CDR3 protein. This sample carries around 690,000 distinct CDR3 sequences, 15% to 20% of them seen once, and the ten largest clones take roughly 15%. The sample comprised blood. The receptor set was obtained from a man aged 45 to 65 with Graves' hyperthyroidism.

This clonotype was counted many times. One junction end disagrees with the germline gene, perhaps due to a read error. The rearrangement uses TRBV5-1 and TRBJ1-1; 8 bases line up with TRBD1. CDR3 size: 13 residues. Per germline, CDR1 SGHRS and CDR2 YFSETQ. The CDR3 loop reads CASSFQGATEAFF. CDR3 DNA sequence: TGTGCCAGCAGCTTTCAGGGGGCGACTGAAGCTTTCTTT. Full variable domain (remainder filled in from reference TRBV5-1 and TRBJ1-1): KAGVTQTPRYLIKTRGQQVTLSCSPISGHRSVSWYQQTPGQGLQFLFEYFSETQRNKGNFPGRFSGRQFSNSRSEMNVSTLELGDSALYLCASSFQGATEAFFGQGTRLTVV.

The chain uses TRBV28 and TRBJ2-2, with 9 positions matching TRBD1. The CDR3 has 17 amino acids. Trimming cost V 3 bases and J 5 bases; bases outside gene matches: 10. CDR1 is MDHEN, CDR2 SYDVKM, per germline. CDR3 loop: CASSFTQGARGTGELFF. In DNA, the CDR3 is TGTGCCAGCAGTTTTACACAGGGGGCGCGGGGTACCGGGGAGCTGTTTTTT.

This clonotype appeared many times. The chain employs TRBV28 and TRBJ2-7; TRBD1 matches at 9 bases. The germline CDR1 and CDR2 sequences are MDHEN and SYDVKM. V shed 1 base and J 5 bases; nucleotides not matched to a gene: 9. This CDR3 spans 16 amino acids. CDR3 nucleotide sequence: TGTGCCAGCAGTTTATACGAACAGGGGGCTTTCGACGAGCAGTACTTC. It codes for CASSLYEQGAFDEQYF.

The chain carries TRBV6-1 and TRBJ1-2; D might be TRBD1 (6 bases). V dropped 1 base and J dropped 0 bases, with 15 bases sitting between them. This CDR3 has 17 amino acids. In germline, CDR1 is MNHNS, CDR2 SASEGT. The CDR3 protein is CASSEDRQGSANYGYTF. The CDR3 DNA sequence: TGTGCCAGCAGTGAAGACCGCCAGGGGTCAGCTAACTATGGCTACACCTTC.

The V and J genes are TRBV12-3 or TRBV12-4 and TRBJ1-3; D might be TRBD1 (5 bases). Trimming cost V 3 bases and J 1 base, with 10 bases left between them. This CDR3 spans 15 amino acids. The CDR3: CASSLAGHSGNTIYF. The CDR3, as DNA: TGTGCCAGCAGTTTGGCTGGACATTCTGGAAACACCATATATTTT.

This clonotype was picked up a small number of times. The CDR3 DNA reads TGTGCCAGCAGAACTGGATCCTCGAGCAATCAGCCCCAGCATTTT. Translation: CASRTGSSSNQPQHF. J is TRBJ1-5 and V is TRBV6-2 or TRBV6-3; D remains ambiguous. Trimming stripped 6 bases from V and 1 base from J, with 13 bases between. Germline V gene data show CDR1 as MNHEY and CDR2 as SVGEGT. The CDR3 consists of 15 residues.

This clonotype was seen a few times. The V call is TRBV10-3, the J call TRBJ1-2, with D possibly TRBD1 on 6 matching bases. V lost 2 bases to trimming and J lost 6 bases, with 16 bases between them. The germline V gene encodes CDR1 ENHRY and CDR2 SYGVKD. This CDR3 is 15 amino acids long. The CDR3 loop reads CAISELGQGWNGYTF. DNA for the CDR3: TGTGCCATCAGTGAGCTTGGGCAGGGGTGGAATGGCTACACCTTC.

This clonotype was detected ten times or more. The rearrangement uses TRBV27 and TRBJ2-7; TRBD2 matches 10 bases. In germline, CDR1 is MNHEY, CDR2 SMNVEV (reference sequence). The CDR3 extends over 15 amino acids. The trim removed 4 bases at V and 0 bases at J, leaving 3 bases unmatched. The CDR3 DNA follows: TGTGCCAGCAGTTATTGGACTAGCGGCTCCTACGAGCAGTACTTC. Protein sequence: CASSYWTSGSYEQYF.

This clonotype is a singleton in its sample. For the CDR3, the DNA is TGTGCCAGCAGTTCCCCTGGACTAGCGGGAGGAATGTATGAGCAGTTCTTC. As protein: CASSSPGLAGGMYEQFF. The chain recombines TRBV28 with TRBJ2-1; TRBD2 agrees at 14 bases. This CDR3 is 17 amino acids long. Losses at the gene ends were 4 bases for V and 8 bases for J; bases not matched to a gene: 10. Germline values: CDR1 MDHEN, CDR2 SYDVKM.

The chain has TRBV11-2 and TRBJ2-1; D not certain. CDR3 length equals 14 residues. V was pared by 1 base and J by 7 bases, with 11 bases between. The germline CDR1 and CDR2 sequences are SGHAT and FQNNGV. The CDR3 DNA is TGTGCCAGCAGCTTAGCAGAGAGCCGGAATGAGCAGTTCTTC. Translation: CASSLAESRNEQFF.

This clonotype was observed at least ten times. The chain uses TRBV28 and TRBJ2-7, with 8 bases lining up with TRBD2. In germline, CDR1 is MDHEN, CDR2 SYDVKM. The CDR3 is 16 amino acids. V gave up 3 bases and J gave up 2 bases; unmatched junction bases: 9. For the CDR3, the DNA is TGTGCCAGCAGTTTCCGGACTAGCTCGACGACCTACGAGCAGTACTTC. It translates to CASSFRTSSTTYEQYF. The complete variable domain, with remaining parts taken from reference TRBV28 and TRBJ2-7, reads DVKVTQSSRYLVKRTGEKVFLECVQDMDHENMFWYRQDPGLGLRLIYFSYDVKMKEKGDIPEGYSVSREKKERFSLILESASTNQTSMYLCASSFRTSSTTYEQYFGPGTRLTVT.

This clonotype was picked up many times. This rearrangement joins TRBV12-3 or TRBV12-4 to TRBJ2-2, with D perhaps matching TRBD1 (6 bases). The length of the CDR3 is 13 residues. V was pared by 7 bases and J by 9 bases, with 15 bases between. The CDR3 spells CASTPGRDRELFF. The DNA of the CDR3 is TGTGCCAGCACTCCCGGTAGGGACAGGGAGCTGTTTTTT.

This clonotype showed up many times. V is TRBV3-1 and J is TRBJ2-7, with D perhaps TRBD1 (6 bases). The CDR3 is 14 residues long. The germline V gene has CDR1 LGHDT and CDR2 YNNKEL (reference sequence). Trimming took off 1 base at V and 3 bases at J, with 10 bases between the two ends. This CDR3 reads CASSQVQGNYEQYF. The CDR3 nucleotides are TGTGCCAGCAGCCAAGTACAGGGCAACTACGAGCAGTACTTC.

There are a few counts of this clonotype. The chain combines TRBV12-3 or TRBV12-4 with TRBJ1-1; a weak D match, TRBD1 (6 bases). V gave up 6 bases and J gave up 5 bases, with 13 bases separating them. The CDR3 spans 13 residues. CDR3 DNA sequence: TGTGCCAGCAGAGGTGGGGGACATACTGAAGCTTTCTTT. Amino acid sequence: CASRGGGHTEAFF.

This clonotype was picked up a small number of times. This chain uses TRBV28 with TRBJ1-1, with TRBD1 as a possible D gene (5 bases). V was cut by 7 bases and J by 0 bases, with 12 bases left in between. The length of the CDR3 is 14 residues. The V gene's germline CDR1 is MDHEN and CDR2 SYDVKM. The CDR3 loop is CASKGWGMNTEAFF. CDR3 coding DNA: TGTGCCAGCAAGGGGTGGGGTATGAACACTGAAGCTTTCTTT. Full variable domain (remainder filled in from reference TRBV28 and TRBJ1-1): DVKVTQSSRYLVKRTGEKVFLECVQDMDHENMFWYRQDPGLGLRLIYFSYDVKMKEKGDIPEGYSVSREKKERFSLILESASTNQTSMYLCASKGWGMNTEAFFGQGTRLTVV.

This clonotype has a handful of counts. CDR3 in DNA: TGTGCCAGCAGTTTTATCGGCTTGAACACTGAAGCTTTCTTT. Its protein product is CASSFIGLNTEAFF. This chain uses TRBV27 with TRBJ1-1; D gene ambiguous. Trimming shortened V by 3 bases and J by 0 bases, and 8 bases separated the two germline ends. This CDR3 has 14 amino acids. The V gene's germline CDR1 is MNHEY and CDR2 SMNVEV (reference sequence).

V and J are TRBV30 and TRBJ2-7; the D gene is possibly TRBD1 (6 bases). The V end was cut by 6 bases, the J end by 0 bases, with 18 bases between. CDR1 and CDR2 from the germline V gene are GTSNPN and SVGIG (reference sequence). This CDR3 comprises 15 residues. CDR3 in amino acids: CACSDSPKDSYEQYF. CDR3 bases: TGTGCCTGCTCGGACAGCCCGAAAGACTCCTACGAGCAGTACTTC. Looking up the rest from reference TRBV30 and TRBJ2-7 gives the full variable domain: SQTIHQWPATLVQPVGSPLSLECTVEGTSNPNLYWYRQAAGRGLQLLFYSVGIGQISSEVPQNLSASRPQDRQFILSSKKLLLSDSGFYLCACSDSPKDSYEQYFGPGTRLTVT.

Worth noting for this clonotype: A read error may explain this, as a much larger clone is one base away. The V gene is TRBV5-1, the J gene TRBJ2-5, with 12 bases identical to TRBD2. The germline V gene has CDR1 SGHRS and CDR2 YFSETQ. The CDR3 is 17 residues long. The CDR3, as DNA: TGCGCCAGCAGCCGACTAGCGGGAGAGCGTTTCCAAGAGGCCCAGTACTTC. It yields the protein CASSRLAGERFQEAQYF.

The chain carries TRBV7-2 and TRBJ2-7; TRBD2 aligns across 10 bases. The germline gives CDR1 SGHTA, CDR2 FQGNSA. Trimming took 0 bases from V and 4 from J; bases not matched to a gene: 6. The CDR3 has 16 residues. The chain's CDR3 is CASSLATLAGEYEQYF. As DNA, the CDR3 is TGTGCCAGCAGCTTAGCAACGCTAGCGGGAGAATACGAGCAGTACTTC.

At least ten counts were recorded for this clonotype. The chain has TRBV20-1 and TRBJ1-2; possible D gene TRBD1, 5 bases. V was pared by 6 bases and J by 6 bases, with 14 bases between. Germline values: CDR1 DFQATT, CDR2 SNEGSKA (reference sequence). This CDR3 region has 12 residues. The CDR3 is CSAPAGNNGYTF. Here the CDR3 DNA reads TGCAGTGCCCCGGCAGGGAATAATGGCTACACCTTC.

This clonotype was found many times. The chain has TRBV6-1 and TRBJ2-7; tentatively, D is TRBD2 (6 bases). V was cut by 4 bases and J by 6 bases, with 19 bases left in between. Germline assignment: CDR1 MNHNS and CDR2 SASEGT. The CDR3 is made up of 15 amino acids. CDR3 sequence (DNA): TGTGCCAGCAGTGCAACTAGCCCCCCGGTTTCCGAGCAGTACTTC. This gives the protein CASSATSPPVSEQYF.